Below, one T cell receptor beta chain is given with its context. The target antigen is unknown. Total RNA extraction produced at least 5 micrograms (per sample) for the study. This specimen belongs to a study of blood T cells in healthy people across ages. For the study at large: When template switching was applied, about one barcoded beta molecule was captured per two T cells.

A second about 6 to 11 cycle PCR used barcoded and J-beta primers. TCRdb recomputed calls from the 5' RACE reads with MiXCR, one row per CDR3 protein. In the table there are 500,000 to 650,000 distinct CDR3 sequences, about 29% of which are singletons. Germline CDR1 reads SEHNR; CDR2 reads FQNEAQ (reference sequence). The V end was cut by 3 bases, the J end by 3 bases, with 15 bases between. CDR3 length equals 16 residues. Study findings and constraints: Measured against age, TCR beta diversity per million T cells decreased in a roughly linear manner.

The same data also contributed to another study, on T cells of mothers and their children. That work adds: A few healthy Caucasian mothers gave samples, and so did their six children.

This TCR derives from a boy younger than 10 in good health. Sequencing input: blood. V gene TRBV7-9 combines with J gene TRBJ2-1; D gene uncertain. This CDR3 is CASSFVMTGNYNEQFF. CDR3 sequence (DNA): TGTGCCAGCAGCTTCGTCATGACTGGCAACTACAATGAGCAGTTCTTC.